Following are 9 T cell receptor beta chains from one sample sequenced in a study of beta chain features in type 1 diabetes. Since all of the isolated RNA was reverse transcribed, expressed TCRB transcripts were what got sequenced. The repertoire was sequenced with immunoSEQ multiplex PCR; TCRdb's copy has only in-frame clones and lacks some. The sample lists 130,000 or so clones, 15% to 20% occurring once. Notes on the study in general: In all four CD4+ subsets, TCRB CDR3 length was significantly, moderately reduced in type 1 diabetes.

No cognate antigen is known for these TCRs. Sequencing input: central memory CD4+ T cells from blood. Receptors were obtained from a man aged 18 to 30 with type 1 diabetes.

The chain uses TRBV7-2 and TRBJ2-1; D might be TRBD2 (6 bases). The CDR3 contains 13 residues. V was pared by 7 bases and J by 1 base, with 8 bases between. Looked up from germline, CDR1 is SGHTA and CDR2 is FQGNSA. For the CDR3, the DNA is TGTGCCAGCACTAGCGTTTCCTACAATGAGCAGTTCTTC. Amino acid sequence: CASTSVSYNEQFF.

The chain couples TRBV30 to TRBJ2-7; TRBD1 aligns across 11 bases. The CDR3 sequence is 13 residues long. The V and J ends lost 1 base and 6 bases, in that order; junction bases with no gene match: 2. Germline loops: CDR1 GTSNPN, CDR2 SVGIG (reference sequence). CDR3 coding DNA: TGTGCCTGGAGTGCGGGACAGGGGGGCGAGCAGTACTTC. It codes for CAWSAGQGGEQYF.

In its sample, this clone was seen many times. The genes are TRBV5-6 and TRBJ2-2; 7 bases are shared with TRBD1. V lost 4 bases to trimming and J lost 16 bases; unmatched junction nucleotides: 19. This CDR3 has 15 residues. Germline CDR1 SGHDT, CDR2 YYEEEE. The CDR3 spells CASSTQDRTLGRPFF. The CDR3 DNA reads as TGTGCCAGCAGCACCCAGGACAGGACGTTGGGCCGCCCGTTTTTT. The variable domain in full, with the rest retrieved from reference TRBV5-6 and TRBJ2-2, is DAGVTQSPTHLIKTRGQQVTLRCSPKSGHDTVSWYQQALGQGPQFIFQYYEEEERQRGNFPDRFSGHQFPNYSSELNVNALLLGDSALYLCASSTQDRTLGRPFFGEGSRLTVL.

The chain combines TRBV5-1 with TRBJ2-3, with 9 bases identical to TRBD1. Germline trimming cut 4 bases from V and 4 bases from J; bases unmatched to any gene: 4. This CDR3 has 14 amino acids. Germline V gene data show CDR1 as SGHRS and CDR2 as YFSETQ. CDR3 sequence (DNA): TGCGCCAGCAGCCCCACAGGGGGCTCAGATACGCAGTATTTT. It translates to CASSPTGGSDTQYF.

This clone was detected a few times. CDR3 amino acids: CASSFPSGTYNEQYF. The CDR3 nucleotides are TGTGCCAGCAGCTTCCCCTCCGGGACATATAACGAGCAGTACTTC. The chain employs TRBV7-2 and TRBJ2-7, with D maybe TRBD1 (6 bases). This CDR3 has 15 amino acids. Germline-derived CDR1 and CDR2 are SGHTA and FQGNSA. V was pared by 3 bases and J by 5 bases, with 17 bases between.

The chain's CDR3 is CASSSALQGGETQYF. The CDR3 coding sequence is TGTGCCAGCAGTTCCGCCCTACAGGGTGGGGAGACCCAGTACTTC. The V gene is TRBV28, the J gene TRBJ2-5, with D tentatively TRBD1 (6 bases). Germline V lookup: CDR1 MDHEN, CDR2 SYDVKM. This CDR3 contains 15 residues. Trimming removed 4 bases at V and 5 bases at J, with 17 bases between.

This sequence joins TRBV7-2 and TRBJ2-6; D ambiguous. CDR3 size: 16 residues. V lost 4 bases to trimming and J lost 2 bases, with 12 bases between them. Germline V gene sequence: CDR1 SGHTA, CDR2 FQGNSA. The CDR3 DNA reads TGTGCCAGCAGCTCTATGATGGGCGCTGGGGCCAACGTCCTGACTTTC. As protein: CASSSMMGAGANVLTF.

The rearrangement uses TRBV30 and TRBJ2-7, with a possible D match to TRBD2 (5 bases). This CDR3 has 13 amino acids. CDR1 GTSNPN and CDR2 SVGIG come from the germline V gene (reference sequence). Trimming cost V 4 bases and J 7 bases, with 17 bases left between them. CDR3 bases: TGTGCCTGGATGATCCGGGGTTCCAGGGAGCAGTACTTC. It is translated as CAWMIRGSREQYF.

This rearrangement joins TRBV7-9 to TRBJ1-2, with 7 bases aligning to TRBD1. This CDR3 comprises 13 residues. Germline V CDR1 and CDR2: SEHNR, FQNEAQ (reference sequence). Trimming cost V 1 base and J 6 bases; bases outside gene matches: 2. The CDR3 here is CASSLGQGDGYTF. The CDR3 bases are TGTGCCAGCAGCTTAGGACAGGGCGATGGCTACACCTTC.